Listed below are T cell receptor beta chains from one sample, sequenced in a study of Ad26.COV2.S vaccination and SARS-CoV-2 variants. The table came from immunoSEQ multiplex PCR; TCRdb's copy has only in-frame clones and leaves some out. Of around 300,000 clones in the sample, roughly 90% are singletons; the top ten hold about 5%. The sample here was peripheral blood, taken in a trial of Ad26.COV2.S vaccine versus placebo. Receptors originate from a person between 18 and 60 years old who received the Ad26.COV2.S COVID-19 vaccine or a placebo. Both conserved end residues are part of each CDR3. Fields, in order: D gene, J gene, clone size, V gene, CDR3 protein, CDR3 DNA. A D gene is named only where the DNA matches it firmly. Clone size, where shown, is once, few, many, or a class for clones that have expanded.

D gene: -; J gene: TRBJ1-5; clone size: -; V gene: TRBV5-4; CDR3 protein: CASSLAGVNQPQHF; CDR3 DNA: TGTGCCAGCAGCTTGGCAGGGGTCAATCAGCCCCAGCATTTT
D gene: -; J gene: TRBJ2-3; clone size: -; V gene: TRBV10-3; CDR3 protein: CATSTGLTDTQYF; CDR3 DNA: TGTGCCACCTCGACAGGACTCACAGATACGCAGTATTTT
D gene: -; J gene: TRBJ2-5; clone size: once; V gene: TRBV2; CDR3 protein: CASNFPPSGDQYF; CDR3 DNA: TGTGCCAGCAATTTCCCCCCCTCGGGCGACCAGTACTTC
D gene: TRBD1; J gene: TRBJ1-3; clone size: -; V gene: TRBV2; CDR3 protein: CARTQTGPGNTIYF; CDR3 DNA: TGTGCCAGAACACAGACAGGGCCTGGAAACACCATATATTTT
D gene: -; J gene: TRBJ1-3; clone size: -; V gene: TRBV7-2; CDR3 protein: CASSLLPGVSGNTIYF; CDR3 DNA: TGTGCCAGCAGCTTACTGCCCGGCGTCTCTGGAAACACCATATATTTT
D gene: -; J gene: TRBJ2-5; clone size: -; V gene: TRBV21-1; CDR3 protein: CASSPTKGVGEETQYF; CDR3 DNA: TGTGCCAGCAGCCCGACCAAAGGGGTCGGTGAAGAGACCCAGTACTTC
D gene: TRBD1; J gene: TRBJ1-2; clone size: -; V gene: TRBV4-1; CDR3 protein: CASSQGAGGAASYGYTF; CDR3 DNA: TGCGCCAGCAGCCAAGGGGCAGGGGGAGCTGCCAGCTATGGCTACACCTTC
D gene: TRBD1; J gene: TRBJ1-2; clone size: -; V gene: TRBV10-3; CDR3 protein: CAISDQSRGQNGYTF; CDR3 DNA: TGTGCCATCAGTGATCAAAGCAGGGGGCAGAATGGCTACACCTTC
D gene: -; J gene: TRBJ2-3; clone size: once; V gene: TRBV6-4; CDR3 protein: CASSDGGTQYF; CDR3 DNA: TGTGCCAGCAGTGATGGGGGTACGCAGTATTTT
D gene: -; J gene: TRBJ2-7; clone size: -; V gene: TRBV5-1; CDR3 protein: CASRRGAHEQYF; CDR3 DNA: TGCGCCAGTAGGAGGGGGGCCCACGAGCAGTACTTC
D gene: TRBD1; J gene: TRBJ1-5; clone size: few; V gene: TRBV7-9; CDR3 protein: CASSPKGAGTGNQPQHF; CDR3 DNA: TGTGCCAGCAGCCCGAAAGGGGCCGGGACAGGGAATCAGCCCCAGCATTTT
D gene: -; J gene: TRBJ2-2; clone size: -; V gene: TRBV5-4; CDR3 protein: CASSPANTGELFF; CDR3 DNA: TGTGCCAGCAGCCCGGCTAACACCGGGGAGCTGTTTTTT
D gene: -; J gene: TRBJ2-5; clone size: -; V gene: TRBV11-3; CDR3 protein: CASSHRSQETQYF; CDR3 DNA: TGTGCCAGCAGCCACAGGTCACAAGAGACCCAGTACTTC
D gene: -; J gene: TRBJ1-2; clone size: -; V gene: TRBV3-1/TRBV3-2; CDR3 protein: CASSQDQWQGDYTF; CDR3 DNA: TGTGCCAGCAGCCAAGATCAATGGCAGGGTGACTACACCTTC
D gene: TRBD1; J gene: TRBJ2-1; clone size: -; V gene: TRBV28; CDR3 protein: CASTRTGSGNEQFF; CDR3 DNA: TGTGCCAGCACCCGGACAGGGTCTGGGAATGAGCAGTTCTTC
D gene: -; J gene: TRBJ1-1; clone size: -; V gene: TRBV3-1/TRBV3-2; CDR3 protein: CASSQRQLTEAFF; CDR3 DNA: TGTGCCAGCAGCCAGAGACAGTTGACCGAAGCTTTCTTT
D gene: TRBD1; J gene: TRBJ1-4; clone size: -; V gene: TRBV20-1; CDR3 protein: CSASHRGTGVEKLFF; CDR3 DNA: TGCAGTGCTAGTCACAGAGGGACAGGGGTGGAAAAACTGTTTTTT
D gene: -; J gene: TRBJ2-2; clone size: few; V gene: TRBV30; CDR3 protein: CAWEYGELFF; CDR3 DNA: TGTGCCTGGGAATACGGGGAGCTGTTTTTT
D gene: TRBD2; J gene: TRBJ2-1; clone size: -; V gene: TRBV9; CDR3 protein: CASSASTLAGSYNEQFF; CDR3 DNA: TGTGCCAGCAGCGCCTCAACTCTAGCGGGGTCCTACAATGAGCAGTTCTTC
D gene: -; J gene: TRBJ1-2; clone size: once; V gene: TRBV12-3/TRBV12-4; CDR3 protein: CASSLGSYGYTF; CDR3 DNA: TGTGCCAGCAGTCTAGGTAGCTATGGCTACACCTTC
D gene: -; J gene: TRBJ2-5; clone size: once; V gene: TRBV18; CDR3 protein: CASSPRTEGIQETQYF; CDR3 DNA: TGTGCCAGCTCACCCCGGACAGAGGGTATCCAAGAGACCCAGTACTTC
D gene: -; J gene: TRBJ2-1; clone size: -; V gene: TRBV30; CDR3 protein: CAFLAAPSPYNEQFF; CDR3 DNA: TGTGCCTTCTTAGCGGCCCCCTCCCCCTACAATGAGCAGTTCTTC
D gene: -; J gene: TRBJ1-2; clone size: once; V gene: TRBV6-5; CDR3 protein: CASNPGDAYNYGYTF; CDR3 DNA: TGTGCCAGCAACCCCGGGGACGCTTATAACTATGGCTACACCTTC
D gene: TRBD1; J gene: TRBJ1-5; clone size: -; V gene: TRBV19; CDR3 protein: CASSIDLVQGKPQHF; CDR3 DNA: TGTGCCAGTAGTATAGATCTGGTACAGGGGAAGCCCCAGCATTTT
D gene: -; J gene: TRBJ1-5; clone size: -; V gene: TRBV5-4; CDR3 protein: CASSTVETEVYSNQPQHF; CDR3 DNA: TGTGCCAGCAGCACGGTGGAGACAGAAGTTTATAGCAATCAGCCCCAGCATTTT
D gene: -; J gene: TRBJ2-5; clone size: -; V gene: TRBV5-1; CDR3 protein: CASSLGRTGETQYF; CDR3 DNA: TGCGCCAGCAGCTTGGGCCGGACGGGAGAGACCCAGTACTTC
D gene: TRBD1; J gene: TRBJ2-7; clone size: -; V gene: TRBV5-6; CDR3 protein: CASSHGQGAYEQYF; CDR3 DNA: TGTGCCAGCAGCCATGGGCAGGGGGCCTACGAGCAGTACTTC
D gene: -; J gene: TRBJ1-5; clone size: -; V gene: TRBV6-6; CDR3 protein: CASSPTSGEDSNQPQHF; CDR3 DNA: TGTGCCAGCAGTCCGACCTCCGGGGAGGATAGCAATCAGCCCCAGCATTTT
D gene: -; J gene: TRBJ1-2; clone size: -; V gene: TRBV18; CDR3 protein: CASSPDGGDGYTF; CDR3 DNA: TGTGCCAGCTCACCGGATGGGGGAGATGGCTACACCTTC
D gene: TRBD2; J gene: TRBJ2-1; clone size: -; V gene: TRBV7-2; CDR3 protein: CASSSGLAGINEQFF; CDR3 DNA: TGTGCCAGCAGCTCGGGACTAGCGGGGATAAATGAGCAGTTCTTC